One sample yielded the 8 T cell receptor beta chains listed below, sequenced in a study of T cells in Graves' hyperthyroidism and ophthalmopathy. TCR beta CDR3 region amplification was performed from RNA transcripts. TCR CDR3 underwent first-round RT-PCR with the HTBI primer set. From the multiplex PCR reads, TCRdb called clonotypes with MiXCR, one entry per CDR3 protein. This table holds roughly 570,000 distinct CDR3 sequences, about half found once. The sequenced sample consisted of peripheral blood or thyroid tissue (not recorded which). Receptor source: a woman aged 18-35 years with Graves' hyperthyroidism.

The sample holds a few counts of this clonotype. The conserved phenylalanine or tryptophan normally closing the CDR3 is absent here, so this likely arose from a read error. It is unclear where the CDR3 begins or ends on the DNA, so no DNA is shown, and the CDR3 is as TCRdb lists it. CDR3 protein: CASSYGDR. The gene calls are TRBV6-5 and TRBJ1-3; no DNA check was done on the table's D call, TRBD1. From its first to its last residue, the CDR3 has 8 amino acids. Per germline, CDR1 MNHEY and CDR2 SVGAGI.

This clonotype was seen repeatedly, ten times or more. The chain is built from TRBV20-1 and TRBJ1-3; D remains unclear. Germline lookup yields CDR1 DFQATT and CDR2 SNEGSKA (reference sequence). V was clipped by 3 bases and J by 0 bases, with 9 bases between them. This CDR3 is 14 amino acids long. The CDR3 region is CSARRVNSGNTIYF. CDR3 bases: TGCAGTGCTAGGCGGGTGAACTCTGGAAACACCATATATTTT.

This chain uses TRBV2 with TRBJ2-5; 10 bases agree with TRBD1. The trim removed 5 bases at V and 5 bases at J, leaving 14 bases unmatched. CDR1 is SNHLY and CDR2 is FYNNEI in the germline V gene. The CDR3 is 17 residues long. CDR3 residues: CASSQIATGGDIETQYF. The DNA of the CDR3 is TGTGCCAGCAGTCAAATAGCGACAGGGGGCGATATCGAGACCCAGTACTTC.

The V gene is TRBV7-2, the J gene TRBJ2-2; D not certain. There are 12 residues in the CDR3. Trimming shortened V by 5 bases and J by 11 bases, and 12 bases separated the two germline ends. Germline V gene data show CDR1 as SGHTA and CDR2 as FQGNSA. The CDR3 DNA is TGTGCCAGCAGCACCGCCTTACGTGAGCTGTTTTTT. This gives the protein CASSTALRELFF.

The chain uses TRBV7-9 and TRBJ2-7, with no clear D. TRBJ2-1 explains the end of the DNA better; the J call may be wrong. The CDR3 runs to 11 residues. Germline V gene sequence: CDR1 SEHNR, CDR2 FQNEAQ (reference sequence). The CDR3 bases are TGTGCCAGCAGCAGAGTTAAGGAGCAGTTCTTC. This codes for CASSRVKEQFF.

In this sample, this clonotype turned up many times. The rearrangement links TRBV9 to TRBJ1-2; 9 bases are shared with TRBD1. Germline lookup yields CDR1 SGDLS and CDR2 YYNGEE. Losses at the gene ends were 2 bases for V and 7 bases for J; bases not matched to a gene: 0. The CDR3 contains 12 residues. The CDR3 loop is CASSVGQGGYTF. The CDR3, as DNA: TGTGCCAGCAGCGTGGGACAGGGTGGCTACACCTTC.

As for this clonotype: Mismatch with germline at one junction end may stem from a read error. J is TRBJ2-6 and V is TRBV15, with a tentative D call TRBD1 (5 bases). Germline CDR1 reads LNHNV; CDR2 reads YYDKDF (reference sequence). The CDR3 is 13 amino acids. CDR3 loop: CATSREGLNTEAF. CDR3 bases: TGTGCCACCAGCAGAGAGGGGCTGAACACTGAAGCTTTC.

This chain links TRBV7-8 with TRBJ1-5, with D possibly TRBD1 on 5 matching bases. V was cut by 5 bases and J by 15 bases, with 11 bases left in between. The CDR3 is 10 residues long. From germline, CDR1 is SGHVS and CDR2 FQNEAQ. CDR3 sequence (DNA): TGTGCCAGCAGCATCCGAGGGGCGCATTTT. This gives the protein CASSIRGAHF.